The 7 T cell receptor beta chains below were found in one sample sequenced in a study of T cell responses to AZD1222 COVID-19 vaccine. The method was immunoSEQ multiplex PCR; TCRdb's version includes in-frame clones alone and lacks a portion of them. Counted here are 42,000 or so clones, about 88% occurring once; the ten biggest clones make up roughly 29%. This specimen consisted of peripheral blood, obtained 28 days after the second dose of the MenACWY control vaccine. The receptors come from an adult who received the MenACWY meningococcal vaccine as a control.

This clone has only a few counts. The chain is built from TRBV19 and TRBJ1-5; D is perhaps TRBD1 (6 bases). The CDR3 is 13 residues long. The germline V gene encodes CDR1 LNHDA and CDR2 SQIVND (reference sequence). V was shortened by 10 bases and J by 7 bases, with 17 bases between the two germline ends. CDR3 region: CATKQGPGQPQHF. The CDR3 bases are TGTGCCACGAAACAGGGCCCGGGGCAGCCCCAGCATTTT.

The chain is built from TRBV28 and TRBJ2-2; 7 bases fit TRBD1. This CDR3 has 16 amino acids. Looked up from germline, CDR1 is MDHEN and CDR2 is SYDVKM. V lost 4 bases, J lost 6 bases, and 11 bases stayed unmatched. CDR3 in DNA: TGTGCCAGCAGTTCCCCCTCGACAGGGATGTCCGGGGAGCTGTTTTTT. Translation: CASSSPSTGMSGELFF.

The rearrangement uses TRBV6-5 and TRBJ2-2, with D perhaps matching TRBD2 (5 bases). The CDR3 is 13 residues long. Germline-derived CDR1 and CDR2 are MNHEY and SVGAGI. V gave up 2 bases and J gave up 5 bases, with 6 bases separating them. The CDR3: CASSYPGTGELFF. CDR3 DNA: TGTGCCAGCAGTTACCCGGGGACCGGGGAGCTGTTTTTT.

Written as DNA, the CDR3 is TGTGCCAGCAGCGGACCCACAGGGGGGGGTACTGAAGCTTTCTTT. It yields the protein CASSGPTGGGTEAFF. The chain couples TRBV9 to TRBJ1-1; the match to TRBD1 covers 8 bases. Unmatched junction bases numbered 9, after V lost 3 bases and J lost 5 bases. Germline CDR1 and CDR2: SGDLS and YYNGEE. The CDR3 is 15 residues long.

The CDR3 region is CASSIGQGGYGYTF. The DNA of the CDR3 is TGTGCCAGTAGTATAGGACAGGGTGGCTATGGCTACACCTTC. The genes are TRBV19 and TRBJ1-2; 7 bases are shared with TRBD1. The CDR3 runs to 14 residues. Germline V CDR1 and CDR2: LNHDA, SQIVND (reference sequence). V gave up 1 base and J gave up 4 bases; unmatched junction bases: 3.

The chain has TRBV28 and TRBJ2-3; D is possibly TRBD2 (6 bases). Germline CDR1 and CDR2: MDHEN and SYDVKM. Trimming shortened V by 5 bases and J by 8 bases, and 14 bases separated the two germline ends. CDR3 length: 13 amino acids. CDR3 nucleotides: TGTGCCAGCAGTCGGGGGTTCGGTGGTACGCAGTATTTT. It is translated as CASSRGFGGTQYF.

This clone was observed a few times. This chain joins TRBV9 and TRBJ2-1; possible D gene TRBD1, 5 bases. This CDR3 is built from 18 residues. V was shortened by 3 bases and J by 7 bases, with 26 bases between the two germline ends. Germline-derived CDR1 and CDR2 are SGDLS and YYNGEE. CDR3 in DNA: TGTGCCAGCAGCGATGGAATCGGCCGTTCTCCAGGGCCAAATGAGCAGTTCTTC. Translated: CASSDGIGRSPGPNEQFF.